This T cell receptor (beta chain) appears in the sequencing data of a study of response to subunit inactivated influenza vaccine. This clonotype has only a few counts. Its antigen is unknown. The CDR3 sequence is 15 residues long. Germline-derived CDR1 and CDR2 are MGHRA and YSYEKL. The V end was cut by 0 bases, the J end by 5 bases, with 11 bases between. One entry per CDR3 protein results from TCRdb running MiXCR on the RT-PCR reads. The sample lists around 650,000 distinct CDR3 sequences; 15% to 17% were seen once. Findings of the study overall: Researchers suggested that each seasonal influenza vaccination recruits few new T cells.

The source was PBMCs from blood, collected about 13 days after vaccination. The sequence derives from a man between 45 and 60 years old who received an inactivated influenza vaccine. The chain combines TRBV4-1 with TRBJ2-1; the D is unclear. CDR3 loop: CASSQDPGWNNEQFF. Here the CDR3 DNA reads TGCGCCAGCAGCCAAGATCCGGGTTGGAACAATGAGCAGTTCTTC.